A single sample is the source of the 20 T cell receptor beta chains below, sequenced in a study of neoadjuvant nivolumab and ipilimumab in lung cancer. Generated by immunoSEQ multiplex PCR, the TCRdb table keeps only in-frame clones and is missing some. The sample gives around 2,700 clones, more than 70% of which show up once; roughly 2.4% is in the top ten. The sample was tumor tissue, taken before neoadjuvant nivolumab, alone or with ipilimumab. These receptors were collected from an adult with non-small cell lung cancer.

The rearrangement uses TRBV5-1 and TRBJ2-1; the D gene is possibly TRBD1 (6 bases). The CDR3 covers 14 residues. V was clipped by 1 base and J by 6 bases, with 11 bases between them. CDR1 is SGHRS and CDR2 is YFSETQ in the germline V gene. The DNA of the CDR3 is TGCGCCAGCAGCTTGACAGGGAAAAGCAATGAGCAGTTCTTC. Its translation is CASSLTGKSNEQFF.

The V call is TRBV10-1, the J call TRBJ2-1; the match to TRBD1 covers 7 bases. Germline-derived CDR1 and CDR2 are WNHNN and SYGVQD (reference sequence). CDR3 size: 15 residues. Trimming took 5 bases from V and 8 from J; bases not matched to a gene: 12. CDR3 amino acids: CASSQTGAEWDEQFF. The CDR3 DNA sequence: TGCGCCAGCAGTCAAACAGGGGCCGAATGGGATGAGCAGTTCTTC.

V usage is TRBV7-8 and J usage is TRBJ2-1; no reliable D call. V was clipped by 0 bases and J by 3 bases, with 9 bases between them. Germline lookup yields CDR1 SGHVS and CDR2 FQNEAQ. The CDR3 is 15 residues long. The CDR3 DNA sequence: TGTGCCAGCAGCTTAGCCGCTCCGGACTACAATGAGCAGTTCTTC. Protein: CASSLAAPDYNEQFF.

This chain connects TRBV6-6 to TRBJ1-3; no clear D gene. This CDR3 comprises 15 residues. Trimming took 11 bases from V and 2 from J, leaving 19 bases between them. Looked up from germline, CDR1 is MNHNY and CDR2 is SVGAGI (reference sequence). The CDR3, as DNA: TGTGCCGCAAGGGTGGGGTCCCTTCCTGGAAACACCATATATTTT. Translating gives CAARVGSLPGNTIYF.

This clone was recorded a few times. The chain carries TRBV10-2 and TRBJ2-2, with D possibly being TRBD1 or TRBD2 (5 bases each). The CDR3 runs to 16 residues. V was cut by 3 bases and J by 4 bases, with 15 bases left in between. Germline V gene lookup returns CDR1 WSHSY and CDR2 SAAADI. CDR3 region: CASSDRTGTSTGELFF. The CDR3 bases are TGCGCCAGCAGTGATAGGACCGGGACCTCCACCGGGGAGCTGTTTTTT.

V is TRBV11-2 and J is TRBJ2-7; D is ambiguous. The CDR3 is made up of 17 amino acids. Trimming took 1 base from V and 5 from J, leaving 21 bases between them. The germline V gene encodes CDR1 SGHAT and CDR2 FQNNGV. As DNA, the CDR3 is TGTGCCAGCAGCTTAGTTATCCCGGTCATAGGAAGGGACGAGCAGTACTTC. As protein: CASSLVIPVIGRDEQYF.

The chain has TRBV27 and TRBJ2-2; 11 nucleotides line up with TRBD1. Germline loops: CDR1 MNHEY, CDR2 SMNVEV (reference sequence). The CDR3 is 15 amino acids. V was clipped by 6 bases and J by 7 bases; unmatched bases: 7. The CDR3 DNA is TGTGCCAGCAGAATAGGGACAGGGGGGATCGGGGAGCTGTTTTTT. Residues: CASRIGTGGIGELFF.

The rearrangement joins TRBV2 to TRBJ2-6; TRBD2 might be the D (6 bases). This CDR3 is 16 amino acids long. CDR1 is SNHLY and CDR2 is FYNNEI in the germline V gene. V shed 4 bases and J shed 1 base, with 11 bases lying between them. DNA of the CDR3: TGTGCCAGCAGTGTATTCGGGGGTTCTGGGGCCAACGTCCTGACTTTC. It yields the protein CASSVFGGSGANVLTF.

CDR3 DNA sequence: TGTGCCAGCAGACCGCACTTAGCGGGCGGGGTGGAGCAGTTCTTC. Its protein product is CASRPHLAGGVEQFF. The V call is TRBV6-5, the J call TRBJ2-1; 7 positions match TRBD2. Trimming cost V 6 bases and J 10 bases; bases outside gene matches: 15. Germline V gives CDR1 MNHEY, CDR2 SVGAGI. The CDR3 totals 15 residues.

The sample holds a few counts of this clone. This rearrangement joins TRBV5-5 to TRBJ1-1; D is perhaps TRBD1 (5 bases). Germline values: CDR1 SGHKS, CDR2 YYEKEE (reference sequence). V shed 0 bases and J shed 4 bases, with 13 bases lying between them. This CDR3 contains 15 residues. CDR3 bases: TGTGCCAGCAGCTTGGGGATAGGGGTAGGCACTGAAGCTTTCTTT. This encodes CASSLGIGVGTEAFF.

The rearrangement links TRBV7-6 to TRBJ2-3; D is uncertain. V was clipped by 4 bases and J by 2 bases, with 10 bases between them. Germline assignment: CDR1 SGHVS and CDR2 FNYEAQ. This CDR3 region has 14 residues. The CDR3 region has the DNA TGTGCCAGCAGCTGGGCGGAGCTCACAGATACGCAGTATTTT. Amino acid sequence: CASSWAELTDTQYF.

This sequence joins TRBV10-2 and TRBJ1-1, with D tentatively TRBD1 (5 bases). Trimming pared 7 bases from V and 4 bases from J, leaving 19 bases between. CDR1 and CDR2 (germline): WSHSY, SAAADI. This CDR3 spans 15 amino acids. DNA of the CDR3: TGCGCCAGCAAACTAATCGGGGGTGGGGGCACTGAAGCTTTCTTT. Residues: CASKLIGGGGTEAFF.

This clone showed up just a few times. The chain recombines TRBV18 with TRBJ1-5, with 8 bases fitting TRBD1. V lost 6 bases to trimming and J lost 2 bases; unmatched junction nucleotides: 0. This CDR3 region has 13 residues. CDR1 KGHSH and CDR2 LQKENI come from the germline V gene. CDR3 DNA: TGTGCCAGCTCGACAGGGGGCAATCAGCCCCAGCATTTT. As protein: CASSTGGNQPQHF.

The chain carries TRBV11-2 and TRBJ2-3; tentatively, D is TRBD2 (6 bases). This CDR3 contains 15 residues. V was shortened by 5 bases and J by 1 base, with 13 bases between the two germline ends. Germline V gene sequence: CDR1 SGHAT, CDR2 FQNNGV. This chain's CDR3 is CASSPGGERTDTQYF. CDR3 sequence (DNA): TGTGCCAGCAGCCCCGGAGGGGAACGCACAGATACGCAGTATTTT.

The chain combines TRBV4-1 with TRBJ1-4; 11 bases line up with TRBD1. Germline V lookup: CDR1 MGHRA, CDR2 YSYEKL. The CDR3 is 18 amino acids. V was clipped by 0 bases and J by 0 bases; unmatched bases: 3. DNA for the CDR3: TGCGCCAGCAGCCAAGATGGACAGGGGGCGTCAACTAATGAAAAACTGTTTTTT. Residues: CASSQDGQGASTNEKLFF.

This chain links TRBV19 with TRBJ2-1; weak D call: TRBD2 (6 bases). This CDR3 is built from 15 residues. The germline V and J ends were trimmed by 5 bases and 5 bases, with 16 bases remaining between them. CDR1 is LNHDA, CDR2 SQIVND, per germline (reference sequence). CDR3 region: CASSAAPASDNEQFF. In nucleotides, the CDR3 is TGTGCCAGTAGTGCGGCTCCAGCTAGCGACAATGAGCAGTTCTTC.

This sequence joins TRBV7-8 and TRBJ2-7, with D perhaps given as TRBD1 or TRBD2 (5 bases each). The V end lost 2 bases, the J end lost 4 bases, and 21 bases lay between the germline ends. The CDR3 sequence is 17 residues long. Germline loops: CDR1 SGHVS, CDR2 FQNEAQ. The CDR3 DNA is TGTGCCAGCAGCTTATACCCCTCCGGGACCGCTACTTACGAGCAGTACTTC. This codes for CASSLYPSGTATYEQYF.

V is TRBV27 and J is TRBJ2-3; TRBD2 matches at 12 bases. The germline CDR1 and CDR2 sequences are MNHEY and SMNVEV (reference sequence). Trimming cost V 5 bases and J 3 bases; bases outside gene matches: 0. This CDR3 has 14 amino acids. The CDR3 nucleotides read TGTGCCAGCAGTCTAGCGGGAGGGACAGATACGCAGTATTTT. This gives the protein CASSLAGGTDTQYF.

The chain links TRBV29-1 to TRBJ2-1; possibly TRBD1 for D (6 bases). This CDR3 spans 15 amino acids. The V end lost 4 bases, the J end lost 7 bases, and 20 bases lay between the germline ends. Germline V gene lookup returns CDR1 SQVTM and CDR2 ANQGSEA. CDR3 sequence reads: CSVGYRDTRGNEQFF. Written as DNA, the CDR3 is TGCAGCGTTGGATACCGGGACACGAGGGGGAATGAGCAGTTCTTC.

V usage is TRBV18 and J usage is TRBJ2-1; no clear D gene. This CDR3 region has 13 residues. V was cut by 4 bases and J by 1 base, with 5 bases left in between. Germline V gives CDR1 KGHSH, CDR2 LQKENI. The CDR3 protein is CASSQGSYNEQFF. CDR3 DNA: TGTGCCAGCTCACAGGGTTCCTACAATGAGCAGTTCTTC.